The 5 T cell receptor beta chains listed next were all sequenced from one sample in a study of blood T cell repertoires in COVID-19 (TCRdb year 2020). Libraries were made using the immunoSEQ multiplex PCR assay. Drawn from immuneACCESS, this table holds only the in-frame rearrangements with V and J called that TCRdb kept. Clones are partly lost; checked studies trace under half to an unresolved V gene and leave the rest unexplained. The sample includes a few hundred thousand clones, with approximately 86% observed a single time. Of the sample, under 9% falls within the top ten clones. The specimen was peripheral blood. The receptors originated from a woman between 70 and 85 years old with active or convalescent COVID-19.

The chain joins TRBV5-5 to TRBJ2-3; D is undetermined. This CDR3 region has 11 residues. The V gene lost 4 bases and the J gene lost 7 bases, with 7 bases spanning the gap. The germline V gene has CDR1 SGHKS and CDR2 YYEKEE (reference sequence). The CDR3 DNA is TGTGCCAGCAGCGTCCTTTATACGCAGTATTTT. Translation gives CASSVLYTQYF. Drawing the rest from reference TRBV5-5 and TRBJ2-3, the complete variable domain is DAGVTQSPTHLIKTRGQQVTLRCSPISGHKSVSWYQQVLGQGPQFIFQYYEKEERGRGNFPDRFSARQFPNYSSELNVNALLLGDSALYLCASSVLYTQYFGPGTRLTVL.

This rearrangement joins TRBV7-2 to TRBJ2-2; TRBD2 might be the D (7 bases). Germline CDR1 reads SGHTA; CDR2 reads FQGNSA. Trimming pared 2 bases from V and 4 bases from J, leaving 11 bases between. The CDR3 spans 15 residues. The CDR3, as DNA: TGTGCCAGCAGCTTAAGGGGGGGCGGCACCGGGGAGCTGTTTTTT. Translating it yields CASSLRGGGTGELFF.

The chain carries TRBV11-3 and TRBJ1-6; weak D call: TRBD1 (5 bases). The CDR3 covers 14 residues. Germline-derived CDR1 and CDR2 are SGHNT and YENEEA. V was cut by 1 base and J by 7 bases, with 8 bases left in between. Written as DNA, the CDR3 is TGTGCCAGCAGCTTAGGTCAGGGAAATTCACCCCTCCACTTT. Protein: CASSLGQGNSPLHF. Variable domain in full (rest from reference TRBV11-3 and TRBJ1-6): EAGVVQSPRYKIIEKKQPVAFWCNPISGHNTLYWYLQNLGQGPELLIRYENEEAVDDSQLPKDRFSAERLKGVDSTLKIQPAELGDSAVYLCASSLGQGNSPLHFGNGTRLTVT.

This clone was seen more than once but under ten times. The chain joins TRBV5-6 to TRBJ1-4; the D is unclear. CDR1 is SGHDT and CDR2 is YYEEEE in the germline V gene. The CDR3 contains 14 residues. V was shortened by 4 bases and J by 8 bases, with 15 bases between the two germline ends. The CDR3 coding sequence is TGTGCCAGCAGCCGAGGGTCTACGGAGGAAAAACTGTTTTTT. It yields the protein CASSRGSTEEKLFF.

The chain uses TRBV11-2 and TRBJ2-7, with TRBD1 matching 8 bases. Germline V gives CDR1 SGHAT, CDR2 FQNNGV. The CDR3 contains 15 residues. The V and J ends lost 3 bases and 6 bases, in that order; junction bases with no gene match: 10. CDR3 DNA: TGTGCCAGCAGCTTTACCGGGACAGGTACAATCGAGCAGTACTTC. It is translated as CASSFTGTGTIEQYF.